The rows below give T cell receptor beta chains drawn from one sample of a study of human T cells and chemical hapten exposure. TCRdb redid the calling of the RACE reads with MiXCR, one entry per CDR3 protein. Of about 15,000 distinct CDR3 sequences in the sample, roughly 15% were seen once. Sequencing used whole blood, obtained in connection with sensitization to the hapten diphenylcyclopropenone (DPC). The receptors here all came from a woman between 25 and 40 years old with alopecia areata. Some clones in this sample may be carry-over from other donors' samples. CDR3s include the opening cysteine and the closing phenylalanine or tryptophan. A D gene is named only where the DNA matches it firmly. Clone size, where shown, is once, few, many, or a class for clones that have expanded.

TRBJ2-3 TRBD2 TRBV28 medium-sized TGTGCCAGCAGTTTTAGGACTAGCAGCACAGATACGCAGTATTTT CASSFRTSSTDTQYF
TRBJ2-7 TRBD1 TRBV4-2 . TGTGCCAGCAGCCAAGATTTAATAGACGGAGGACAGGGAAATACAGAGCAGTACTTC CASSQDLIDGGQGNTEQYF
TRBJ1-5 . TRBV28 medium-sized TGTGCCAGCAGTGGCTCAGCCGGGACGAGCAATCAGCCCCAGCATTTT CASSGSAGTSNQPQHF
TRBJ2-1 TRBD2 TRBV24-1 many TGTGCCACCAGTGATTTGGGGACTAGCGGGATAATTGAGCAGTTCTTC CATSDLGTSGIIEQFF
TRBJ1-1 . TRBV3-1 medium-sized TGTGCCAGCAGCCAAGTCTCCGGGAGGAACACTGAAGCTTTCTTT CASSQVSGRNTEAFF
TRBJ2-2 . TRBV18 medium-sized TGTGCCAGCTCACCAGACCCGTACACCGGGGAGCTGTTTTTT CASSPDPYTGELFF
TRBJ1-2 . TRBV29-1 medium-sized TGCAGCGCAATGGGCCCTGGAGAGGGCTACACCTTC CSAMGPGEGYTF
TRBJ1-3 . TRBV20-1 . TGCAGTGTTGAGGGGGCTGGAAACACCATATATTTT CSVEGAGNTIYF
TRBJ2-1 . TRBV11-1 . TGTGCCAGCAGCCTTAGATACAATGAGCAGTTCTTC CASSLRYNEQFF
TRBJ1-6 TRBD1 TRBV9 . TGTGCCAGCAGCGCGACAGGGGTTCAGTCACCCCTCCACTTT CASSATGVQSPLHF
TRBJ2-3 . TRBV7-2 many TGTGCCAGCAGCTTATCGCGTGGGATCCCTAGCACAGATACGCAGTATTTT CASSLSRGIPSTDTQYF
TRBJ2-3 TRBD2 TRBV12-5 few TGTGCTAGCGCGACTAGCCGGCTCACAGATACGCAGTATTTT CASATSRLTDTQYF
TRBJ2-7 . TRBV9 . TGTGCCAGCAGCGACGGTCGGGGCGGGACAGCCTTCTACGAGCAGTACTTC CASSDGRGGTAFYEQYF
TRBJ1-1 TRBD1 TRBV29-1 . TGCAGCGTTACCGGTGTACAGGGGACTGAAGCTTTCTTT CSVTGVQGTEAFF
TRBJ2-3 TRBD2 TRBV18 many TGTGCCAGCTACGAAGGACTAGCGGGGTCAAAGGATACGCAGTATTTT CASYEGLAGSKDTQYF
TRBJ1-4 . TRBV18 . TGTGCCAGCTCACCATTGGACAGTGCTAATGAAAAACTGTTTTTT CASSPLDSANEKLFF
TRBJ1-3 . TRBV15 once TGTGCCACCAGCCCGACCCTGGGTAACACCATATATTTT CATSPTLGNTIYF
TRBJ1-5 TRBD1 TRBV7-9 medium-sized TGTGCCAGCAGCTTAGAAGAGGCGGGACAGTCTCGCGGGGGCAATCAGCCCCAGCATTTT CASSLEEAGQSRGGNQPQHF
TRBJ1-1 . TRBV6-2/TRBV6-3 . TGTGCCAGCAGTTACTCGGAGAGGAACACTGAAGCTTTCTTT CASSYSERNTEAFF
TRBJ2-5 . TRBV27 many TGTGCCAGCAGAAGGGGCCTAATTGAGACCCAGTACTTC CASRRGLIETQYF
TRBJ1-6 . TRBV20-1 medium-sized TGCAGTGCTAGTAATTCCCTGGGGAATTCACCCCTCCACTTT CSASNSLGNSPLHF
TRBJ2-3 TRBD2 TRBV12-3/TRBV12-4 medium-sized TGTGCCAGCAGTTCGGCAGGCGGACTAGCGGGAGTCAAAGATACGCAGTATTTT CASSSAGGLAGVKDTQYF
TRBJ1-2 TRBD1 TRBV4-1 many TGCGCCAGCAGCCAAGATATATTCACAACAGGGGCCTATGGCTACACCTTC CASSQDIFTTGAYGYTF
TRBJ2-3 . TRBV20-1 few TGCAGTGCTAGAGAACCTGGAGGGCCCAGGACAGATACGCAGTATTTT CSAREPGGPRTDTQYF
TRBJ1-6 . TRBV7-8 medium-sized TGTGCCAGCAGCTTAGTTGTGGGGGCCGAGATAAATAATTCACCCCTCCACTTT CASSLVVGAEINNSPLHF
TRBJ1-5 . TRBV6-6 many TGTGCCAGCAGTATCCTTCACAATCAGCCCCAGCATTTT CASSILHNQPQHF
TRBJ2-5 . TRBV7-2 few TGTGCCAGCAGCACCGGGAGATCCATAACCCAGTACTTC CASSTGRSITQYF
TRBJ2-1 TRBD1 TRBV18 many TGTGCCAGCTCACCCCTGACAGGGGTAAAAGGCAATGAGCAGTTCTTC CASSPLTGVKGNEQFF
TRBJ1-1 . TRBV4-3 many TGCGCCAGCAGCCAAGATAACGGAATTTGGACTGAAGCTTTCTTT CASSQDNGIWTEAFF
TRBJ2-1 TRBD2 TRBV10-1 few TGCGCCAGCAGTGATAGAACTAGCGCAACCAACAATGAGCAGTTCTTC CASSDRTSATNNEQFF
TRBJ1-5 TRBD1 TRBV3-1 few TGTGCCAGCAGCCAAGAGGGGACAGGGGGTACCCAGCATTTT CASSQEGTGGTQHF
TRBJ2-5 TRBD1 TRBV28 many TGTGCCAGCAGTTTACTGTCTCTCAGGGGGAGAGAGACCCAGTACTTC CASSLLSLRGRETQYF
TRBJ2-3 . TRBV29-1 medium-sized TGCAGCGTTCGGGTAAAGGGTGCGCAGTATTTT CSVRVKGAQYF
TRBJ2-3 TRBD2 TRBV29-1 many TGCAGCGCCGGGACTAGCGGGAGTGGCGGAGATACGCAGTATTTT CSAGTSGSGGDTQYF
TRBJ1-1 . TRBV19 many TGTGCCAGTAGTATAGACCTCAGGGGGAACACTGAAGCTTTCTTT CASSIDLRGNTEAFF
TRBJ2-1 . TRBV28 . TGTGCCAGCAGCACAGGGTCTAGCTCCTACAATGAGCAGTTCTTC CASSTGSSSYNEQFF
TRBJ1-1 . TRBV3-1 many TGTGCCAGCAGCCAAGTTCGGGGTTTTGAACAGGAAGCTTTCTTT CASSQVRGFEQEAFF
TRBJ1-5 . TRBV12-3/TRBV12-4 . TGTGCCAGCAGTTTGTCAGTTCTCAATCAGCCCCAGCATTTT CASSLSVLNQPQHF
TRBJ2-2 . TRBV11-2 many TGTGCCAGCAGTTTCGGGATATCTGGCGGGGAGCTGTTTTTT CASSFGISGGELFF
TRBJ2-3 TRBD2 TRBV11-3 many TGTGCCAGCAGCTTGACGGGGGGACCCACAGATACGCAGTATTTT CASSLTGGPTDTQYF
TRBJ1-2 . TRBV6-5 medium-sized TGTGCCAGCAGTTTAAATCGTGTGCTAGGCTACACCTTC CASSLNRVLGYTF
TRBJ1-1 . TRBV28 medium-sized TGTGCCAGCAGTTTAGGAGGGGAGACTGAAGCTTTCTTT CASSLGGETEAFF
TRBJ1-2 . TRBV2 many TGTGCCAGCAGTGAAGCGCTTGGGGGCGTAGGCTACACCTTC CASSEALGGVGYTF
TRBJ1-2 . TRBV29-1 . TGCAGCGTTGAAGTCCGGGACGGAAACTATGGCTACACCTTC CSVEVRDGNYGYTF
TRBJ2-1 TRBD2 TRBV11-2 many TGTGCCAGCAGTTCGACTAGCGGTCCATACAATGAGCAGTTCTTC CASSSTSGPYNEQFF